Below, 18 T cell receptor beta chains from the same sample are listed, as sequenced in a study of early T cells in non-severe SARS-CoV-2 infection. TCRdb fed the 5' RACE reads into MiXCR, producing one record per CDR3 protein. This table holds approximately 97,000 distinct CDR3 sequences, approximately 9.9% found once. The material sequenced was whole blood, taken at baseline. The receptors stem from an adult who was a healthcare worker with PCR-confirmed SARS-CoV-2 infection or an uninfected control (not recorded which).

In this sample, this clonotype turned up many times. CDR3 region: CASSPPGGGSSTDTQYF. CDR3 DNA: TGCGCCAGCAGCCCTCCCGGCGGGGGCTCTAGCACAGATACGCAGTATTTT. The chain recombines TRBV5-1 with TRBJ2-3; a weak D match, TRBD2 (7 bases). The CDR3 contains 17 residues. Germline V gives CDR1 SGHRS, CDR2 YFSETQ. The germline V and J ends were trimmed by 4 bases and 0 bases, with 18 bases remaining between them.

This chain links TRBV5-1 with TRBJ1-2, with D uncertain. The CDR3 runs 14 residues. Trimming left V 2 bases short and J 6 bases short, with 14 bases between. Germline-derived CDR1 and CDR2 are SGHRS and YFSETQ. CDR3 region: CASSFLLVGDGYTF. CDR3 nucleotides: TGCGCCAGCAGCTTTTTGTTAGTCGGAGATGGCTACACCTTC.

J is TRBJ1-4 and V is TRBV10-2; 9 bases are a match to TRBD1. The V gene end was trimmed by 4 bases and the J gene end by 5 bases; junction bases not matched to a gene: 5. In germline, CDR1 is WSHSY, CDR2 SAAADI. CDR3 length: 15 residues. The CDR3 loop is CASSAGTGRNEKLFF. CDR3 nucleotide sequence: TGCGCCAGCAGTGCGGGGACAGGGAGGAATGAAAAACTGTTTTTT.

This clonotype was recorded at least ten times. The chain carries TRBV14 and TRBJ2-1; D may be TRBD1 (6 bases). CDR1 is SGHDN and CDR2 is FVKESK in the germline V gene. The CDR3 is 15 amino acids. Trimming took 5 bases from V and 8 from J, leaving 19 bases between them. CDR3 bases: TGTGCCAGCAGCTCCCCGACTAAAAAGGGGGATGAGCAGTTCTTC. Its protein is CASSSPTKKGDEQFF.

This clonotype was counted at least ten times. This chain joins TRBV20-1 and TRBJ1-3; D not certain. Germline CDR1 and CDR2: DFQATT and SNEGSKA (reference sequence). The CDR3 has 16 residues. The ends were cut back, 5 bases at V and 0 bases at J, with 17 bases in the middle. CDR3 amino acids: CSAPGRPTSSGNTIYF. CDR3 nucleotide sequence: TGCAGTGCTCCTGGACGGCCTACTAGCTCTGGAAACACCATATATTTT.

There are many counts of this clonotype. The rearrangement links TRBV12-3 or TRBV12-4 to TRBJ2-1, with D possibly TRBD2 on 6 matching bases. This CDR3 spans 13 amino acids. Trimming shortened V by 3 bases and J by 6 bases, and 9 bases separated the two germline ends. The CDR3 DNA reads as TGTGCCAGCAGTTTGATCGGGGGCAATGAGCAGTTCTTC. Translation gives CASSLIGGNEQFF.

This clonotype was seen more than once but under ten times. The J gene is TRBJ2-7, the V gene TRBV7-6; 12 bases are shared with TRBD1. V trimming: 4 bases; J trimming: 2 bases; junction bases outside the gene matches: 6. The CDR3 has 16 amino acids. Germline values: CDR1 SGHVS, CDR2 FNYEAQ. CDR3 in amino acids: CASSSGTGGSAYEQYF. The DNA for the CDR3 is TGTGCCAGCAGCTCAGGGACAGGGGGCAGCGCCTACGAGCAGTACTTC. Looking up the rest from reference TRBV7-6 and TRBJ2-7 gives the full variable domain: GAGVSQSPRYKVTKRGQDVALRCDPISGHVSLYWYRQALGQGPEFLTYFNYEAQQDKSGLPNDRFSAERPEGSISTLTIQRTEQRDSAMYRCASSSGTGGSAYEQYFGPGTRLTVT.

J is TRBJ2-1 and V is TRBV7-3; 12 bases are shared with TRBD2. V shed 4 bases and J 8 bases; nucleotides not matched to a gene: 18. The CDR3 runs 19 residues. Per germline, CDR1 SGHTA and CDR2 FQGTGA. CDR3 sequence (DNA): TGTGCCAGCAGCTCAACAGGGACAGGCCCTAGCGGGAGGGCCCATGAGCAGTTCTTC. Protein: CASSSTGTGPSGRAHEQFF.

A few counts support this clonotype. The chain employs TRBV6-1 and TRBJ2-2; D is perhaps TRBD1 (6 bases). V was shortened by 7 bases and J by 4 bases, with 7 bases between the two germline ends. In germline, CDR1 is MNHNS, CDR2 SASEGT. This CDR3 spans 12 amino acids. CDR3 sequence (DNA): TGTGCCAGCAAAGGGGGCACCGGGGAGCTGTTTTTT. Protein product: CASKGGTGELFF.

About this clonotype: The junction differs from germline at one of its ends, possibly a read error. The rearrangement joins TRBV12-5 to TRBJ2-3; 8 bases fit TRBD2. Germline CDR1 reads LGHNT; CDR2 reads FRNRAP. This CDR3 comprises 15 residues. CDR3 nucleotide sequence: TGTGCTAGTGTTTTGGATAGCGGGGGCACAGATACGCAGTATTTT. Protein product: CASVLDSGGTDTQYF.

This clonotype was counted only a few times. The genes are TRBV7-8 and TRBJ2-1, with D uncertain. CDR1 and CDR2 (germline): SGHVS, FQNEAQ. Trimming pared 5 bases from V and 8 bases from J, leaving 13 bases between. The CDR3 has 13 amino acids. CDR3 protein: CASSGSRRDEQFF. DNA for the CDR3: TGTGCCAGCAGCGGGTCCCGACGTGATGAGCAGTTCTTC.

This clonotype was detected many times. The gene calls are TRBV14 and TRBJ1-6; D is undetermined. The CDR3 has 14 residues. V gave up 1 base and J gave up 8 bases, with 9 bases separating them. Germline V lookup: CDR1 SGHDN, CDR2 FVKESK. The CDR3 bases are TGTGCCAGCAGCCAAGCCCTCGAACATTCACCCCTCCACTTT. As protein: CASSQALEHSPLHF.

The chain carries TRBV3-1 and TRBJ2-1; possible D gene TRBD2, 6 bases. The CDR3 has 14 amino acids. V dropped 0 bases and J dropped 7 bases, with 10 bases sitting between them. CDR1 is LGHDT and CDR2 is YNNKEL in the germline V gene (reference sequence). The CDR3 spells CASSQDRLANEQFF. The CDR3 nucleotides are TGTGCCAGCAGCCAAGATCGGCTAGCGAATGAGCAGTTCTTC.

The sample holds many counts of this clonotype. The chain is built from TRBV2 and TRBJ1-1; TRBD1 is a possible D gene (6 bases). Trimming pared 8 bases from V and 1 base from J, leaving 11 bases between. The CDR3 sequence is 13 residues long. In germline, CDR1 is SNHLY, CDR2 FYNNEI. The CDR3 here is CASQGQPNTEAFF. The CDR3, as DNA: TGTGCCAGCCAAGGACAGCCGAACACTGAAGCTTTCTTT.

This clonotype was found many times. This chain links TRBV4-3 with TRBJ2-2, with D perhaps matching TRBD1 or TRBD2 (5 bases each). The CDR3 covers 15 residues. CDR1 LGHNA and CDR2 YSLEER come from the germline V gene. Trimming left V 5 bases short and J 3 bases short, with 13 bases between. The CDR3 DNA follows: TGCGCCAGCAGCAGCGCCGGGACCTACACCGGGGAGCTGTTTTTT. This gives the protein CASSSAGTYTGELFF.

This clonotype was detected a few times. The CDR3 DNA reads TGTGCCAGCAGTGAAGCGGGAGCGAGGACAGGGGTCTACACTGAAGCTTTCTTT. Residues: CASSEAGARTGVYTEAFF. The chain recombines TRBV6-1 with TRBJ1-1; the match to TRBD1 covers 9 bases. Trimming took 0 bases from V and 3 from J; bases not matched to a gene: 11. The length of the CDR3 is 18 residues. The germline V gene has CDR1 MNHNS and CDR2 SASEGT.

V and J are TRBV11-2 and TRBJ2-7; 11 nucleotides align to TRBD2. The CDR3 covers 15 residues. Germline V gives CDR1 SGHAT, CDR2 FQNNGV. Trimming cost V 5 bases and J 2 bases; bases outside gene matches: 5. CDR3 coding DNA: TGTGCCAGCAGCCAACTAGCGGGGGTGGCCTACGAGCAGTACTTC. This translates into CASSQLAGVAYEQYF. Full variable domain (remainder filled in from reference TRBV11-2 and TRBJ2-7): EAGVAQSPRYKIIEKRQSVAFWCNPISGHATLYWYQQILGQGPKLLIQFQNNGVVDDSQLPKDRFSAERLKGVDSTLKIQPAKLEDSAVYLCASSQLAGVAYEQYFGPGTRLTVT.

A few counts support this clonotype. CDR3 nucleotides: TGCGCCAGCAGCTTGTCTAGCGCCCGAGATACGCAGTATTTT. This sequence encodes CASSLSSARDTQYF. The V call is TRBV5-1, the J call TRBJ2-3, with D possibly matching TRBD2 (6 bases). V dropped 1 base and J dropped 5 bases, with 11 bases sitting between them. In germline, CDR1 is SGHRS, CDR2 YFSETQ. CDR3 length: 14 amino acids.